This T cell receptor (beta chain) was found in a study of T cell responses to AZD1222 COVID-19 vaccine. General study points: The number of AZD1222 recipients seropositive at baseline was only five or six. Reports say nearly half of spike-specific TCRs go after unmutated variant regions.

Trimming cost V 4 bases and J 4 bases, with 2 bases left between them. The CDR3 has 11 amino acids. The V gene's germline CDR1 is SNHLY and CDR2 FYNNEI. Note on this clone: Its antigen is not identified.

Sequencing used immunoSEQ multiplex PCR; TCRdb keeps in-frame clones, though not all of them. The table has just over 95,000 clones, about 88% seen once. Sequenced material: peripheral blood, taken on day 0 of AZD1222 vaccination. This receptor was obtained from an adult in good health. This chain joins TRBV2 and TRBJ1-3, with unresolved D. CDR3 nucleotides: TGTGCCAGCAGTGGGGGAAACACCATATATTTT. Protein: CASSGGNTIYF.